This T cell receptor (beta chain) was recovered during a study of T cell responses to AZD1222 COVID-19 vaccine. Study results and limitations: Breadth and depth of Spike-specific TCRs rose after two AZD1222 doses. Of spike-specific TCRs, nearly half reportedly target regions left unmutated in variants. The number of AZD1222 recipients seropositive at baseline was only five or six.

Generated by immunoSEQ multiplex PCR, the TCRdb table keeps only in-frame clones and is missing some. The sample includes approximately 77,000 clones, approximately 83% seen only once; the top ten take roughly 3.6%. Second-dose schedules of about 4 or about 12 weeks were combined. With respect to this clone: Its target is not known.

Per germline, CDR1 KGHSH and CDR2 LQKENI. Deletions cut 2 bases from V and 5 bases from J, with 12 bases between. The CDR3 length is 15 residues. The chain employs TRBV18 and TRBJ1-4; D ambiguous. Source: peripheral blood, taken 28 days after the second AZD1222 dose. The sequence derives from an adult who received the AZD1222 COVID-19 vaccine. CDR3 in DNA: TGTGCCAGCTCACCAAAAGGAGAACAAAATGAAAAACTGTTTTTT. Translating gives CASSPKGEQNEKLFF.